Listed below are T cell receptor beta chains from one sample, sequenced in a study of T cell responses to AZD1222 COVID-19 vaccine. Generated by immunoSEQ multiplex PCR, the TCRdb table keeps only in-frame clones and is missing some. The sample yields around 140,000 clones, 85% to 95% seen once. The sequencing used peripheral blood, collected on day 0 of AZD1222 vaccination. The receptors come from an adult in good health. Both conserved end residues are part of each CDR3. The order of the fields is clone size, V gene, D gene, CDR3 length, J gene, CDR3 DNA, CDR3 protein. A D gene is named only where the DNA matches it firmly. Where a row states a size, it is once, few, many or the class of an expanded clone; other rows omit it.

NA	TRBV3-1/TRBV3-2	NA	15	TRBJ1-6	TGTGCCAGCAGCCAAGGTACCGTCGGGAGTTCACCCCTCCACTTT	CASSQGTVGSSPLHF
NA	TRBV28	NA	15	TRBJ2-1	TGTGCCAGCAGTATTGGGGGCTCCCTGGGGCATGAGCAGTTCTTC	CASSIGGSLGHEQFF
NA	TRBV30	TRBD1	17	TRBJ1-4	TGTGCCTGGAGTGTGATGCAGGGGGTCGCCGGTAATGAAAAACTGTTTTTT	CAWSVMQGVAGNEKLFF
NA	TRBV28	NA	13	TRBJ2-7	TGTGCCAGCAGCGGCAGGGCGACCTACGAGCAGTACTTC	CASSGRATYEQYF
NA	TRBV10-2	TRBD2	13	TRBJ2-1	TGCGCCAGCAGTGAACGGGGGAGGGATGAGCAGTTCTTC	CASSERGRDEQFF
NA	TRBV7-2	TRBD1	16	TRBJ2-2	TGTGCCAGCAGCTTAAGCGGGACAGGGAAGGCCGGGGAGCTGTTTTTT	CASSLSGTGKAGELFF
NA	TRBV30	NA	13	TRBJ1-3	TGTGCCTGGATAAGGAGCTCTGGAAACACCATATATTTT	CAWIRSSGNTIYF
NA	TRBV6-4	TRBD2	16	TRBJ2-1	TGTGCCAGCAGTGAATCCAGGACTAGCGGGAGCAATGAGCAGTTCTTC	CASSESRTSGSNEQFF
NA	TRBV28	NA	15	TRBJ2-5	TGTGCCAGCAGTTTGGCGGCAGGGGAACAAGAGACCCAGTACTTC	CASSLAAGEQETQYF
NA	TRBV15	NA	15	TRBJ2-7	TGTGCCACCAGCAGAGATATCCGGGAGATCGGCGAGCAGTACTTC	CATSRDIREIGEQYF
NA	TRBV30	NA	12	TRBJ2-7	TGTGCCTGTCGGGTGGCAGCCTACGAGCAGTACTTC	CACRVAAYEQYF
NA	TRBV7-2	TRBD1	15	TRBJ2-1	TGTGCCAGCAGCCCCCGGGACAGGGGGCGGTTTGAGCAGTTCTTC	CASSPRDRGRFEQFF
NA	TRBV5-6	NA	13	TRBJ1-4	TGTGCCAGCAGCTTGGGAACCAATGAAAAACTGTTTTTT	CASSLGTNEKLFF
NA	TRBV24-1	TRBD2	16	TRBJ2-1	TGTGCCACCAGTGATTTGCACCGTTCGGGGGGTCGAGAGCAGTTCTTC	CATSDLHRSGGREQFF
NA	TRBV3-1/TRBV3-2	NA	13	TRBJ2-7	TGTGCCAGCAGCCAAGACTGGGATGACGAGCAGTACTTC	CASSQDWDDEQYF
NA	TRBV3-1/TRBV3-2	NA	19	TRBJ2-1	TGTGCCAGCAGCCCGGGGACGGCACTAATCCAGACCGATAACAATGAGCAGTTCTTC	CASSPGTALIQTDNNEQFF
NA	TRBV5-1	TRBD1	15	TRBJ2-7	TGCGCCAGCAGCTTCGACAGGGATGCCTCCTACGAGCAGTACTTC	CASSFDRDASYEQYF
NA	TRBV5-8	TRBD1	15	TRBJ1-5	TGTGCCAGCAGCCCAAGGCAGGGGGCAAGGCAGCCCCAGCATTTT	CASSPRQGARQPQHF
NA	TRBV5-1	NA	14	TRBJ2-3	TGCGCCAGCACCTTGCTAGCGAGCACAGATACGCAGTATTTT	CASTLLASTDTQYF
NA	TRBV6-6	TRBD2	15	TRBJ2-2	TGTGCCAGCAGTACCGGGACTAGCGACTCCGGGGAGCTGTTTTTT	CASSTGTSDSGELFF
NA	TRBV19	NA	13	TRBJ2-7	TGTGCCAGTAGTATACCAGGGGACTACGAGCAGTACTTC	CASSIPGDYEQYF
once	TRBV5-1	NA	14	TRBJ2-7	TGCGCCAGCAGCATCGGACGGGAAACCTACGAGCAGTACTTC	CASSIGRETYEQYF
NA	TRBV28	TRBD1	14	TRBJ2-7	TGTGCCAGCAGTTTCTCGGACAGGCCTTACGAGCAGTACTTC	CASSFSDRPYEQYF
NA	TRBV4-2	NA	14	TRBJ1-6	TGTGCCAGCAGCCCACGGGCCAGGGATTCACCCCTCCACTTT	CASSPRARDSPLHF
NA	TRBV5-8	TRBD1	15	TRBJ1-5	TGTGCCAGCAGCCGTCAGGGACAGGAGGTGGGACCCCAGCATTTT	CASSRQGQEVGPQHF
NA	TRBV7-9	NA	14	TRBJ1-4	TGTGCCAGCAGCTTAGGACAGCCACCTGAAAAACTGTTTTTT	CASSLGQPPEKLFF